This is a list of T cell receptor beta chains from one sample in a study of spatial heterogeneity in lung cancer. One entry per CDR3 protein, called by TCRdb with MiXCR from the 5' RACE reads. The sample has 15,000 to 20,000 distinct CDR3 sequences; roughly a fifth are singletons. The sample was PBMCs, taken at surgery. These TCRs come from a female donor with early-stage non-small cell lung cancer. The CDR3 runs from the conserved cysteine through the conserved F or W. Fields, in order: V gene, J gene, D gene, clone size, CDR3 protein, CDR3 DNA. D genes are given only for firm matches. The listing skips clone size in some rows; elsewhere it reads once, few, many or a size class.

v_gene: TRBV5-1
j_gene: TRBJ1-1
d_gene: TRBD1
abundance: -
CDR3aa: CASSEGATMNTEAFF
CDR3nt: TGCGCCAGCAGTGAGGGGGCGACGATGAACACTGAAGCTTTCTTT

v_gene: TRBV20-1
j_gene: TRBJ2-7
d_gene: -
abundance: few
CDR3aa: CSARDRSLYEQYF
CDR3nt: TGCAGTGCTAGAGATCGATCACTCTACGAGCAGTACTTC

v_gene: TRBV7-2
j_gene: TRBJ2-1
d_gene: TRBD2
abundance: many
CDR3aa: CASSLGLAGHNEQFF
CDR3nt: TGTGCCAGCAGCTTAGGTCTAGCGGGTCACAATGAGCAGTTCTTC

v_gene: TRBV29-1
j_gene: TRBJ1-1
d_gene: TRBD1
abundance: many
CDR3aa: CSAGNTGGNTEAFF
CDR3nt: TGCAGCGCGGGTAATACAGGGGGCAACACTGAAGCTTTCTTT

v_gene: TRBV12-3/TRBV12-4
j_gene: TRBJ1-5
d_gene: -
abundance: -
CDR3aa: CASSLTNQPQHF
CDR3nt: TGTGCCAGCAGTTTAACAAATCAGCCCCAGCATTTT

v_gene: TRBV6-2/TRBV6-3
j_gene: TRBJ2-1
d_gene: -
abundance: once
CDR3aa: CASTPPGSLSNEQFF
CDR3nt: TGTGCCAGCACCCCACCCGGGTCCCTCAGTAATGAGCAGTTCTTC

v_gene: TRBV11-2
j_gene: TRBJ2-1
d_gene: -
abundance: many
CDR3aa: CASSPWLDSLYNEQFF
CDR3nt: TGTGCCAGCAGCCCCTGGCTGGACTCGCTCTACAATGAGCAGTTCTTC

v_gene: TRBV20-1
j_gene: TRBJ2-3
d_gene: TRBD1
abundance: many
CDR3aa: CSTDRGRPDTQYF
CDR3nt: TGCAGTACCGACAGGGGTAGACCAGATACGCAGTATTTT

v_gene: TRBV18
j_gene: TRBJ1-5
d_gene: -
abundance: many
CDR3aa: CASSPGESIQPQHF
CDR3nt: TGTGCCAGCTCACCGGGAGAGTCGATTCAGCCCCAGCATTTT

v_gene: TRBV12-3/TRBV12-4
j_gene: TRBJ1-4
d_gene: -
abundance: -
CDR3aa: CASSSSWGAGEKLFF
CDR3nt: TGTGCCAGCAGTTCCAGTTGGGGAGCAGGCGAAAAACTGTTTTTT

v_gene: TRBV7-8
j_gene: TRBJ1-1
d_gene: TRBD1
abundance: -
CDR3aa: CASSLATGAVAFF
CDR3nt: TGTGCCAGCAGCTTAGCGACAGGGGCGGTAGCTTTCTTT

v_gene: TRBV7-9
j_gene: TRBJ1-5
d_gene: TRBD1
abundance: many
CDR3aa: CASSTGTAVNQPQHF
CDR3nt: TGTGCCAGCAGCACCGGGACAGCAGTCAATCAGCCCCAGCATTTT

v_gene: TRBV5-6
j_gene: TRBJ2-2
d_gene: -
abundance: many
CDR3aa: CASSPKTRSGELFF
CDR3nt: TGTGCCAGCAGCCCCAAAACCCGGAGCGGGGAGCTGTTTTTT

v_gene: TRBV11-2
j_gene: TRBJ2-3
d_gene: TRBD2
abundance: many
CDR3aa: CASSLVTSGRGITDTQYF
CDR3nt: TGTGCCAGCAGCTTAGTCACTAGCGGGAGAGGGATCACAGATACGCAGTATTTT

v_gene: TRBV7-9
j_gene: TRBJ2-5
d_gene: -
abundance: -
CDR3aa: CASRIGSQETQYF
CDR3nt: TGTGCCAGCAGGATAGGATCGCAGGAGACCCAGTACTTC

v_gene: TRBV10-3
j_gene: TRBJ1-6
d_gene: -
abundance: -
CDR3aa: CAIRGRDTAAPLHF
CDR3nt: TGTGCCATCCGAGGGAGGGACACAGCAGCACCCCTCCACTTT

v_gene: TRBV2
j_gene: TRBJ2-1
d_gene: TRBD2
abundance: few
CDR3aa: CASSGDLAVYNEQFF
CDR3nt: TGTGCCAGCAGTGGTGACCTAGCGGTCTACAATGAGCAGTTCTTC

v_gene: TRBV19
j_gene: TRBJ2-5
d_gene: TRBD2
abundance: many
CDR3aa: CASSTIAGGTARETQYF
CDR3nt: TGTGCCAGTAGTACGATAGCGGGAGGGACCGCCCGGGAGACCCAGTACTTC

v_gene: TRBV20-1
j_gene: TRBJ1-5
d_gene: TRBD1
abundance: many
CDR3aa: CSARGLQGAGQPQHF
CDR3nt: TGCAGTGCTAGGGGTTTACAGGGGGCCGGTCAGCCCCAGCATTTT

v_gene: TRBV3-1
j_gene: TRBJ2-1
d_gene: TRBD2
abundance: -
CDR3aa: CASSQDIGLAGGEQFF
CDR3nt: TGTGCCAGCAGCCAAGATATCGGACTAGCGGGGGGTGAGCAGTTCTTC

v_gene: TRBV15
j_gene: TRBJ2-1
d_gene: -
abundance: many
CDR3aa: CATSPSQAGQFF
CDR3nt: TGTGCCACCAGCCCAAGCCAAGCGGGGCAGTTCTTC

v_gene: TRBV12-3/TRBV12-4
j_gene: TRBJ2-1
d_gene: -
abundance: many
CDR3aa: CASSPLGTIGNEQFF
CDR3nt: TGTGCCAGCAGTCCTCTTGGGACCATCGGTAATGAGCAGTTCTTC

v_gene: TRBV20-1
j_gene: TRBJ2-7
d_gene: -
abundance: medium-sized
CDR3aa: CSADWDRAYEQYF
CDR3nt: TGCAGTGCTGACTGGGATAGGGCCTACGAGCAGTACTTC

v_gene: TRBV7-9
j_gene: TRBJ2-5
d_gene: TRBD2
abundance: few
CDR3aa: CASSSIGGLPQETQYF
CDR3nt: TGTGCCAGCTCCTCCATCGGGGGGTTACCCCAAGAGACCCAGTACTTC

v_gene: TRBV2
j_gene: TRBJ2-1
d_gene: TRBD2
abundance: -
CDR3aa: CASSEAGREFYNEQFF
CDR3nt: TGTGCCAGCAGTGAAGCGGGGCGGGAGTTCTACAATGAGCAGTTCTTC

v_gene: TRBV5-4
j_gene: TRBJ1-2
d_gene: -
abundance: many
CDR3aa: CASSLTGPYGYTF
CDR3nt: TGTGCCAGCAGCTTAACAGGGCCCTATGGCTACACCTTC

v_gene: TRBV6-5
j_gene: TRBJ2-1
d_gene: -
abundance: many
CDR3aa: CASRPRGLGGHNEQFF
CDR3nt: TGTGCCAGCAGGCCCAGGGGATTGGGAGGGCACAATGAGCAGTTCTTC

v_gene: TRBV5-4
j_gene: TRBJ1-2
d_gene: TRBD1
abundance: many
CDR3aa: CASSQRDRPYGYTF
CDR3nt: TGTGCCAGCAGCCAGAGGGACAGGCCGTATGGCTACACCTTC

v_gene: TRBV18
j_gene: TRBJ2-5
d_gene: TRBD1
abundance: medium-sized
CDR3aa: CASSPRQGTQETQYF
CDR3nt: TGTGCCAGCTCACCGAGACAGGGAACCCAAGAGACCCAGTACTTC

v_gene: TRBV7-9
j_gene: TRBJ2-2
d_gene: -
abundance: medium-sized
CDR3aa: CASSLKWLPAGELFF
CDR3nt: TGTGCCAGCAGCTTAAAGTGGCTCCCGGCCGGGGAGCTGTTTTTT